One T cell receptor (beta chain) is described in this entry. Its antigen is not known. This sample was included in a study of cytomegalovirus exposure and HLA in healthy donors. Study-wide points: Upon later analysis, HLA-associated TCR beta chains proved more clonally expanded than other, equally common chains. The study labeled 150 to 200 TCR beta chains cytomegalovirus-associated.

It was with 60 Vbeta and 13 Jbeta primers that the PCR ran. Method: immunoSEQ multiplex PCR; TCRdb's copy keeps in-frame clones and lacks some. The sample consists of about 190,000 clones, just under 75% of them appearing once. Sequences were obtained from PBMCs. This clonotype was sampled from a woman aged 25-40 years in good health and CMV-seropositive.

CDR3: CASSLDPAGYASYNEQFF. The CDR3 DNA reads as TGTGCCAGCAGCTTGGACCCAGCGGGGTACGCTTCCTACAATGAGCAGTTCTTC. The chain combines TRBV5-6 with TRBJ2-1; 7 nucleotides line up with TRBD2. V was pared by 0 bases and J by 1 base, with 10 bases of the junction left unmatched. The germline V gene has CDR1 SGHDT and CDR2 YYEEEE. CDR3 size: 18 residues.